This T cell receptor beta chain came from a study of beta chain features in type 1 diabetes. Study-wide results and limits: Cells that show high TCR expression could be over-represented by cDNA sequencing. Type 1 diabetes patients had TCRB CDR3s that were shorter (moderately but significantly so) in all four CD4+ subsets.

This CDR3 is 14 amino acids long. Germline CDR1 reads LGHNA; CDR2 reads YNFKEQ. With 0 bases removed from V and 2 bases from J, the gap between germline ends came to 6 bases. This clone was picked up a small number of times. Its antigen is undetermined. Investigators reverse transcribed all isolated RNA, so they sequenced expressed TCRB transcripts. Here immunoSEQ multiplex PCR was the method, and the copy in TCRdb shows in-frame clones only, minus some. The sample has 600,000 to 700,000 clones, around an eighth seen once. The receptor comes from a man aged 25-40 years with type 1 diabetes. The source material was naive CD4+ T cells from blood. The chain carries TRBV4-2 and TRBJ2-3; no definite D call. The CDR3 spells CASSQDQDTDTQYF. CDR3 bases: TGTGCCAGCAGCCAAGATCAGGACACAGATACGCAGTATTTT.